The following is a T cell receptor (beta chain) sequence with its context. Its target is not known. Time point here: pre-sensitization, week 0. Treatment meaning: therapeutic diphenylcyclopropenone sensitization with weekly scalp DPC. Ahead of each patch test application, blood was drawn. The donor pool consisted of alopecia patients aged 18 to 70 years, considered suitable for DPC. Individual cDNA molecules in this library carried unique molecular identifiers. A single record per CDR3 protein comes from TCRdb applying MiXCR to the RACE reads. The table lists a few hundred thousand distinct CDR3 sequences, roughly 7.7% of them singletons. The entry originates in a study of human T cells and chemical hapten exposure. Regarding the study as a whole: Expanded TCRs showed more large CDR3 clusters than pre-sensitization or healthy control sets.

Trimming took off 5 bases at V and 2 bases at J, with 21 bases between the two ends. Looked up from germline, CDR1 is SGHTA and CDR2 is FQGNSA. The CDR3 is 17 residues long. This specimen was whole blood, taken in connection with sensitization to the hapten diphenylcyclopropenone (DPC). The source is a man between 18 and 35 years old with alopecia areata. Some clones in this sample may be carry-over from other donors' samples. The rearrangement uses TRBV7-2 and TRBJ1-2; no clear D gene. CDR3 nucleotides: TGTGCCAGCAGCCCGCCCAGGTCCGCCAGCCCGAACTATGGCTACACCTTC. Translating gives CASSPPRSASPNYGYTF. Filled out from reference TRBV7-2 and TRBJ1-2, the complete variable domain reads GAGVSQSPSNKVTEKGKDVELRCDPISGHTALYWYRQSLGQGLEFLIYFQGNSAPDKSGLPSDRFSAERTGGSVSTLTIQRTQQEDSAVYLCASSPPRSASPNYGYTFGSGTRLTVV.